What follows describes a single T cell receptor (beta chain). This record comes from a study of control samples from healthy donors and cancer patients. Trimming pared 2 bases from V and 6 bases from J, leaving 13 bases between. The CDR3 sequence is 14 residues long. Germline assignment: CDR1 LGHDT and CDR2 YNNKEL (reference sequence). This table comes from immunoSEQ multiplex PCR, and its TCRdb copy is limited to in-frame clones, with some not included. The sample includes 150,000 to 200,000 clones, around 87% seen only once; the top ten take approximately 1.4%. The TCR sequence derives from a woman between 50 and 59 years old in good health. This chain links TRBV3-1 (or the pseudogene TRBV3-2) with TRBJ1-2, with a possible D match to TRBD1 (5 bases). The sequenced material came from blood. CDR3 in amino acids: CASSQRSGANGYTF. In DNA, the CDR3 is TGTGCCAGCAGCCAAAGGTCCGGGGCCAATGGCTACACCTTC.